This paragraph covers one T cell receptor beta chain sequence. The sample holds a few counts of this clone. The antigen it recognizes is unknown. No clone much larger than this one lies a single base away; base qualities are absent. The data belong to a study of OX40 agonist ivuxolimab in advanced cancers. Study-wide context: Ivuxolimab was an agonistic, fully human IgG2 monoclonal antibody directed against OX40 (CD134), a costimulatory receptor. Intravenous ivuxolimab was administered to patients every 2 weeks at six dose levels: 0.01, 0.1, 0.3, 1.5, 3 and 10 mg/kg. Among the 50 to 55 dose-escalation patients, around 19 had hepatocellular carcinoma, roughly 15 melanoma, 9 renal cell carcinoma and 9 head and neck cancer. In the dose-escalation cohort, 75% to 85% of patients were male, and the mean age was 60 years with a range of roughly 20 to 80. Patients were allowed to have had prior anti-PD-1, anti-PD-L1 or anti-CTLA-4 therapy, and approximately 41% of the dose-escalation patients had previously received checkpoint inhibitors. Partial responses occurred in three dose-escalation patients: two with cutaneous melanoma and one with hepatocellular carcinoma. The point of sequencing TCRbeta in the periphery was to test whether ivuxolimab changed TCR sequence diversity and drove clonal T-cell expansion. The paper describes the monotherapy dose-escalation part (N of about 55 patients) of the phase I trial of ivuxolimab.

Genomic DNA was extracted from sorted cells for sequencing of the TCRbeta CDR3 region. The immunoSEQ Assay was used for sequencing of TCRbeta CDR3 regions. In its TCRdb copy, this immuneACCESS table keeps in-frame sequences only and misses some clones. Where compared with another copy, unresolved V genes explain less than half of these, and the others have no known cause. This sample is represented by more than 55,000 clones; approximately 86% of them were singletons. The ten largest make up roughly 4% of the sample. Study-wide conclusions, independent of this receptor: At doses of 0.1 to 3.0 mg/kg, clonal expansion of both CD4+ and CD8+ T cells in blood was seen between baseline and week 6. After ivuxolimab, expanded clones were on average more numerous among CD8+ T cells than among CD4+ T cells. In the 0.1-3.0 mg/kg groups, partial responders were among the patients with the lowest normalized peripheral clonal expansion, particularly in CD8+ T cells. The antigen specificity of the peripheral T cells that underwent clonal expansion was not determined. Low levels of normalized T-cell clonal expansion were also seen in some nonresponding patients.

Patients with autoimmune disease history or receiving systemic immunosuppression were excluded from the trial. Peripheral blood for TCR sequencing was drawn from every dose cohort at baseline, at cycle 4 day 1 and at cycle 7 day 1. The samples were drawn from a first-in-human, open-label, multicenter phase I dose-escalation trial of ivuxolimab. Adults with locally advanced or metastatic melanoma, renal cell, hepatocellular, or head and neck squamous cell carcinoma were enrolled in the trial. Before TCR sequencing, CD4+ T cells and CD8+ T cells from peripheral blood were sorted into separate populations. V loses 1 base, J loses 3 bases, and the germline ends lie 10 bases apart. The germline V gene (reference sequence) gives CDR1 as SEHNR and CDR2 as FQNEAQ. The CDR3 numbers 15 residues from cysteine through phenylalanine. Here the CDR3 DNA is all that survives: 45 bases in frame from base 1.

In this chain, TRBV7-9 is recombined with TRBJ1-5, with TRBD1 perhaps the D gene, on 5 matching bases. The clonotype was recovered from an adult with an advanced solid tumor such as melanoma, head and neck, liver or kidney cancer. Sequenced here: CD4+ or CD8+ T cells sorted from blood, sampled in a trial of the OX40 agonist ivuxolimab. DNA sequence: TGTGCCAGCAGCTTAGGGACAACCTTCAATCAGCCCCAGCATTTT. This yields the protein CASSLGTTFNQPQHF.